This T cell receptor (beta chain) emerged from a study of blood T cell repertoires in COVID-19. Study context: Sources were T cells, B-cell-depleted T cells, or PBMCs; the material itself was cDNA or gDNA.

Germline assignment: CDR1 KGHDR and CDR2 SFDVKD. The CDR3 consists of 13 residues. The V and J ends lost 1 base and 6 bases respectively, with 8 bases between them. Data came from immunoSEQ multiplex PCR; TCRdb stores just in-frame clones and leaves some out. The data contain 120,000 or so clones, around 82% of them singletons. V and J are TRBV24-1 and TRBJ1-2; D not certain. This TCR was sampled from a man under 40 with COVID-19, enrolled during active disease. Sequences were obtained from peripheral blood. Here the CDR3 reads CATSDFGIDGYTF. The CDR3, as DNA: TGTGCCACCAGTGATTTCGGGATTGATGGCTACACCTTC.